The subject of this entry is one TCR beta chain. Its antigen is unknown. Within the ViraFEST assay, antigen-specific CD4+ T cells underwent expansion with viral peptide pools prior to sequencing. CD4+ T cells were isolated after around ten days of culture. It was two doses of either the BNT162b2 or mRNA-1273 vaccine that participants received. Prior SARS-CoV-2 infection was absent in the vaccine recipients, as shown by negative nucleocapsid antibodies. CDR3 length equals 14 residues. In germline, CDR1 is SQVTM, CDR2 ANQGSEA. V lost 5 bases, J lost 2 bases, and 9 bases stayed unmatched. The sample belongs to a study of vaccination effects on CD4 cells after COVID-19. Regarding the study as a whole: Marked clonal contraction of infection- and vaccine-induced clones was seen late after vaccination.

Method: immunoSEQ multiplex PCR; TCRdb's copy keeps in-frame clones and lacks some. In the table there are tens of thousands of clones, roughly 68% of which are singletons. The receptor comes from a human donor who received a COVID-19 vaccine. The specimen comprised CD4+ T cells from PBMCs cultured with HCoV-OC43 spike peptides, sampled after COVID-19 vaccination. As for subset: HCoV-OC43 spike overlapping peptide pool stimulation. V and J are TRBV29-1 and TRBJ2-7, with 7 bases matching TRBD2. The chain's CDR3 is CSVTPGTIAYEQYF. CDR3 nucleotides: TGCAGCGTTACTCCCGGGACTATCGCCTACGAGCAGTACTTC.